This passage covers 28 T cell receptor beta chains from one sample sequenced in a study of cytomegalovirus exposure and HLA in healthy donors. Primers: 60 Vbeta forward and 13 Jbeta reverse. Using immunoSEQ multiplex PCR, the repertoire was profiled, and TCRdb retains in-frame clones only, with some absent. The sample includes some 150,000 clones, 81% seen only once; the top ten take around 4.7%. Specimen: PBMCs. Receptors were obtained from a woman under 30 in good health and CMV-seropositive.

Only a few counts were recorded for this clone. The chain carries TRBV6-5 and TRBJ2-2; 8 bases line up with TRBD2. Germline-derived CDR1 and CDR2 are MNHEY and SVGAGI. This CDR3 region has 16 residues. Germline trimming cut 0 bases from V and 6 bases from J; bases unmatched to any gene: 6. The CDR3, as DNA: TGTGCCAGCAGTTACTCGAATCTAGCGGGTGCCGGGGAGCTGTTTTTT. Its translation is CASSYSNLAGAGELFF.

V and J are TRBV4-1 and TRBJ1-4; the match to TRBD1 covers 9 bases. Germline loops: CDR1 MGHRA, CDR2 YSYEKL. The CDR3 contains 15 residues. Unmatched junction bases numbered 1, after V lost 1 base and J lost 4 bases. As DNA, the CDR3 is TGCGCCAGCAGCCAAGTGGACAGGGGTAATGAAAAACTGTTTTTT. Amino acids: CASSQVDRGNEKLFF.

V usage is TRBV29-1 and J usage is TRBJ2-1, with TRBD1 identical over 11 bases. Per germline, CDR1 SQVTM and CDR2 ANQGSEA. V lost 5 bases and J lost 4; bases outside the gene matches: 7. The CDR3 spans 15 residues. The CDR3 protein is CSVTTGTGGYNEQFF. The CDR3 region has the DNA TGCAGCGTTACTACCGGGACAGGGGGTTACAATGAGCAGTTCTTC.

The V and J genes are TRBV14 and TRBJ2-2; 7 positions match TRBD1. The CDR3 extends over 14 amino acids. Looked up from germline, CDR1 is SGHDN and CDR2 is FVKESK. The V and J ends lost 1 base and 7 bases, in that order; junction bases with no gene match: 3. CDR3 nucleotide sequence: TGTGCCAGCAGCCAAGGACAGGGCCACGGGGAGCTGTTTTTT. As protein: CASSQGQGHGELFF.

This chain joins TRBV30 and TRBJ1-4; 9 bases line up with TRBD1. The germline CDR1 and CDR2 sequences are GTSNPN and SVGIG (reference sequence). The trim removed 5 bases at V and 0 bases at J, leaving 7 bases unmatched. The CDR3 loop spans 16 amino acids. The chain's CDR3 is CAWRRQGGATNEKLFF. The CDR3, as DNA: TGTGCCTGGCGGCGACAGGGGGGGGCAACTAATGAAAAACTGTTTTTT.

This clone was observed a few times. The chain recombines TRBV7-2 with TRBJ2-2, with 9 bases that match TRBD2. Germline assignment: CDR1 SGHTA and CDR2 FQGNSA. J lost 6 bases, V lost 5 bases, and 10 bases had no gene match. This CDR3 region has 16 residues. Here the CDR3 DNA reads TGTGCCAGCAGCCCCCCCCGCGCGGGGGGGTCCGGGGAGCTGTTTTTT. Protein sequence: CASSPPRAGGSGELFF.

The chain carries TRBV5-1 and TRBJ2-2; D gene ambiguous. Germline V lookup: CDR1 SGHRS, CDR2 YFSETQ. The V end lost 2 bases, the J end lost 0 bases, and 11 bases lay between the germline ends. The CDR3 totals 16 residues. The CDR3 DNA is TGCGCCAGCAGCTTAACTACCTTTGCGAACACCGGGGAGCTGTTTTTT. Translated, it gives CASSLTTFANTGELFF.

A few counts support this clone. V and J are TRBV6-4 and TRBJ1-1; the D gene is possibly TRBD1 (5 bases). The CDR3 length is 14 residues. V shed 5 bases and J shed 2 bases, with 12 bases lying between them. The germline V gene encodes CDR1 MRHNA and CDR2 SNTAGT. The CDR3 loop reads CASSSDRLNTEAFF. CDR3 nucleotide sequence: TGTGCCAGCAGTTCAGACAGATTAAACACTGAAGCTTTCTTT.

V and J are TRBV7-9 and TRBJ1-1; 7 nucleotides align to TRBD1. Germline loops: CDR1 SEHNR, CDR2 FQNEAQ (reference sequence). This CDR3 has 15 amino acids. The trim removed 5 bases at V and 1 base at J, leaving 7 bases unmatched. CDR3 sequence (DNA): TGTGCCAGCAGCCCGGGACAGTGGGGGAACACTGAAGCTTTCTTT. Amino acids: CASSPGQWGNTEAFF.

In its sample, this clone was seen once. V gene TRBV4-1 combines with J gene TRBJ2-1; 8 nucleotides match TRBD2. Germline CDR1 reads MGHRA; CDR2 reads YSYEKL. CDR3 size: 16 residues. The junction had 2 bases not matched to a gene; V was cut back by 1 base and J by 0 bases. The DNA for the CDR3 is TGCGCCAGCAGCCAAGGGAGCGGGAGCTCCTACAATGAGCAGTTCTTC. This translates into CASSQGSGSSYNEQFF.

The CDR3 DNA reads as TGTGCCAGCAGCAAAAGGGGGACATCGGGCCAGAGGAAGGCTTTCTTT. It encodes CASSKRGTSGQRKAFF. The rearrangement uses TRBV21-1 and TRBJ1-1; the table's D call TRBD1 went unverified against the DNA. TRBV21-1 has pseudogene status. The CDR3 is 16 residues long.

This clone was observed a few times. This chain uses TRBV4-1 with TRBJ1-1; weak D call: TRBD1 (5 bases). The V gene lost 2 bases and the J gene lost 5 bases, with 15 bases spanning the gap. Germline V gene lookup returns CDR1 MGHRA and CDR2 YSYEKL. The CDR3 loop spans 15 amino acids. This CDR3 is CASSQNQRGGTEAFF. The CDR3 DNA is TGCGCCAGCAGCCAAAACCAGAGGGGAGGGACTGAAGCTTTCTTT.

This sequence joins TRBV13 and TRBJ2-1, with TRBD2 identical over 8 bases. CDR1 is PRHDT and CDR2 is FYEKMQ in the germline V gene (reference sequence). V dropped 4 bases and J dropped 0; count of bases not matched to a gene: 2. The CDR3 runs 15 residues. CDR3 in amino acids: CASSSRGDSYNEQFF. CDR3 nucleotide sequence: TGTGCCAGCAGCTCGCGGGGGGACTCCTACAATGAGCAGTTCTTC.

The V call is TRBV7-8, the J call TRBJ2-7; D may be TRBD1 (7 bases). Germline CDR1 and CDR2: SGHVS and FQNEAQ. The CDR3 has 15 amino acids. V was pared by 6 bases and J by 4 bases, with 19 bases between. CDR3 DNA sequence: TGTGCCAGCAGTCAGGGACAGCGGGTAGGGTACGAGCAGTACTTC. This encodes CASSQGQRVGYEQYF. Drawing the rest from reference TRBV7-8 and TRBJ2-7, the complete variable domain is GAGVSQSPRYKVAKRGQDVALRCDPISGHVSLFWYQQALGQGPEFLTYFQNEAQLDKSGLPSDRFFAERPEGSVSTLKIQRTQQEDSAVYLCASSQGQRVGYEQYFGPGTRLTVT.

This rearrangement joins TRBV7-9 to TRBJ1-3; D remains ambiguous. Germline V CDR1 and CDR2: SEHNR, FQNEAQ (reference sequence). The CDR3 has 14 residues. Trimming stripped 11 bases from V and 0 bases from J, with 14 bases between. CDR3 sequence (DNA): TGTGCCGGACGGGAACCCCGCTCTGGAAACACCATATATTTT. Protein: CAGREPRSGNTIYF.

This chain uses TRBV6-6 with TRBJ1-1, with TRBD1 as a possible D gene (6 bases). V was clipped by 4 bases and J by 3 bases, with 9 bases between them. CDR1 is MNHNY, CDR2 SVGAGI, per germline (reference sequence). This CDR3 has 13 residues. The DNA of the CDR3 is TGTGCCAGCAGTTCACAGGGATACACTGAAGCTTTCTTT. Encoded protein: CASSSQGYTEAFF.

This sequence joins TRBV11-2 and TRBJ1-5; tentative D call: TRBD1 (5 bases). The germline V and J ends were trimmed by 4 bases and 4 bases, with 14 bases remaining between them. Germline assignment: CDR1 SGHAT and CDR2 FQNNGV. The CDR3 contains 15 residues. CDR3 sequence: CASSSKHDSNQPQHF. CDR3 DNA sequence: TGTGCCAGCAGCTCGAAACATGACAGTAATCAGCCCCAGCATTTT.

This CDR3 is CASSLTLRRTPTRDTQYF. The CDR3 region has the DNA TGTGCCAGCAGCTTAACCCTAAGACGGACACCAACGAGAGATACGCAGTATTTT. The chain combines TRBV7-6 with TRBJ2-3, with D possibly TRBD1 on 5 matching bases. V was shortened by 2 bases and J by 5 bases, with 23 bases between the two germline ends. The CDR3 runs to 18 residues. Germline CDR1 and CDR2: SGHVS and FNYEAQ.

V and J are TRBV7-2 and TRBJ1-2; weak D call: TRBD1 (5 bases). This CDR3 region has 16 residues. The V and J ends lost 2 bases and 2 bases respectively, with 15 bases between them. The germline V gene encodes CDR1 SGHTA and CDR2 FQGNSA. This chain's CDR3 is CASSLIGGSGNYGYTF. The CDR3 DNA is TGTGCCAGCAGCTTAATCGGTGGGTCAGGGAACTATGGCTACACCTTC.

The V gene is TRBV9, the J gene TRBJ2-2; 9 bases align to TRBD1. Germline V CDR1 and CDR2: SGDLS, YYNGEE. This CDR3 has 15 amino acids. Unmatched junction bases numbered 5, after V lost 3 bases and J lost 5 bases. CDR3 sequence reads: CASSAGQGLTGELFF. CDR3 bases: TGTGCCAGCAGCGCAGGACAGGGGCTAACCGGGGAGCTGTTTTTT.

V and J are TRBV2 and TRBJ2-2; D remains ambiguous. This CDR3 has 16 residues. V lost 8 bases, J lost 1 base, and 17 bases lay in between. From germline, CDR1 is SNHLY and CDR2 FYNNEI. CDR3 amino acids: CASRELARRNTGELFF. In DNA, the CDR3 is TGTGCCAGCCGAGAGCTCGCGCGGCGGAACACCGGGGAGCTGTTTTTT.

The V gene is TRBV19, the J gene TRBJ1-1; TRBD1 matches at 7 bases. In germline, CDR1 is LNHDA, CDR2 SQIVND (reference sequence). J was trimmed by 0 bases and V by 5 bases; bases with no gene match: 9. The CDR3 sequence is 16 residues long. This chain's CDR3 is CASSYNRGLVNTEAFF. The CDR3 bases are TGTGCCAGTAGTTATAACAGGGGACTGGTGAACACTGAAGCTTTCTTT.

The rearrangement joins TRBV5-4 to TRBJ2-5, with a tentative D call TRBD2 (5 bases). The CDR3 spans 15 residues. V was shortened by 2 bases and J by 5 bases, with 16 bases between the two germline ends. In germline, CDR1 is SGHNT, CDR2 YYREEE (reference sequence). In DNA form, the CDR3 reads TGTGCCAGCAGCTTCGACTTAAATCGGAGGGAGACCCAGTACTTC. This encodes CASSFDLNRRETQYF.

The CDR3 bases are TGCAGTGGCGCGAGGGGGACTGAAGCTTTCTTT. It specifies CSGARGTEAFF. V usage is TRBV20-1 and J usage is TRBJ1-1, with D possibly matching TRBD1 (6 bases). The CDR3 is 11 residues long. Per the germline V gene, CDR1 is DFQATT and CDR2 is SNEGSKA (reference sequence). The germline V and J ends were trimmed by 7 bases and 5 bases, with 11 bases remaining between them.

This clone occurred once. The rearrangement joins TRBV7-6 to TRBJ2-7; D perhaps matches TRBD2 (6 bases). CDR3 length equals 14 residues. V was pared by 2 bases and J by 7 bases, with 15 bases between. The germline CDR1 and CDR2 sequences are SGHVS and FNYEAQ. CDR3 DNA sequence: TGTGCCAGCAGCTTACAACTCAGTCGGGGGGAGCAGTACTTC. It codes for CASSLQLSRGEQYF.

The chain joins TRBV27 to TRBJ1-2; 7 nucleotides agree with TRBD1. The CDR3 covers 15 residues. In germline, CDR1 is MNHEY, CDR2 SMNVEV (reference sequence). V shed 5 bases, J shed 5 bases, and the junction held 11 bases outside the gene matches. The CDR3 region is CASSRDQTGFYGYTF. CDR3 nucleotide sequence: TGTGCCAGCAGTCGTGATCAGACAGGGTTTTATGGCTACACCTTC.

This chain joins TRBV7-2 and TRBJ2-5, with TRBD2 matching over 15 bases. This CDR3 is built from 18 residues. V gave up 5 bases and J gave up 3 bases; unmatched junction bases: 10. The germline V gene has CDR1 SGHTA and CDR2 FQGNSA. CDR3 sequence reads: CASSPIGTSGGPEETQYF. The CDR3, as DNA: TGTGCCAGCAGCCCAATCGGGACTAGCGGGGGGCCTGAAGAGACCCAGTACTTC. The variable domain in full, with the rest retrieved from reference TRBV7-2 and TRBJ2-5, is GAGVSQSPSNKVTEKGKDVELRCDPISGHTALYWYRQSLGQGLEFLIYFQGNSAPDKSGLPSDRFSAERTGGSVSTLTIQRTQQEDSAVYLCASSPIGTSGGPEETQYFGPGTRLLVL.

The CDR3 sequence is CAWSAWRDRGSCTF. The CDR3 nucleotides are TGTGCCTGGAGTGCCTGGAGGGACAGGGGGTCATGCACCTTC. The chain uses TRBV30 and TRBJ1-2; 11 bases line up with TRBD1. The CDR3 contains 14 residues. The V and J ends lost 1 base and 13 bases, in that order; junction bases with no gene match: 11. Germline CDR1 reads GTSNPN; CDR2 reads SVGIG (reference sequence).